This T cell receptor (beta chain) emerged from a study of T cell responses to AZD1222 COVID-19 vaccine. TCRdb's table, derived via immunoSEQ multiplex PCR, lists solely in-frame clones and lacks some. This sample has about 140,000 clones; around 89% occur once, and the top ten carry approximately 4.5%. With regard to this clone: The antigen is not known.

General observations from the study: Researchers took repertoire samples only after the peak T cell response had come.

Sequencing used peripheral blood, obtained on day 0 of AZD1222 vaccination. The sequence was obtained from an adult in good health.

The DNA for the CDR3 is TGTGCCAGTAGTATAAATGCAGATTATAGCAATCAGCCCCAGCATTTT. The encoded protein is CASSINADYSNQPQHF. The chain joins TRBV19 to TRBJ1-5; D is ambiguous. The ends were cut back, 2 bases at V and 0 bases at J, with 11 bases in the middle. CDR1 is LNHDA and CDR2 is SQIVND in the germline V gene (reference sequence). This CDR3 is 16 amino acids long.